This T cell receptor beta chain was identified in a study of blood T cells in healthy people across ages. Study results and limitations: Among T cells, TCR beta diversity per million cells dropped roughly linearly as age rose.

This clonotype was found a few times. The antigen remains undetermined. Through a sample-barcoded 5' primer and a J-beta primer mix, a second PCR was run for about 7 to 12 cycles. Individual samples furnished no less than 3 million CDR3-containing paired-end reads apiece. TCRdb used MiXCR to reprocess the 5' RACE reads, holding one entry per CDR3 protein. This sample yields 1.5 million to 2 million distinct CDR3 sequences, of which 40% to 55% are seen a single time; approximately 2% belongs to the top ten. Every participating donor contributed 8 to 10 milliliters of peripheral blood through a draw. The V segment lost 6 bases and the J segment 4 bases; nucleotides outside the gene matches: 3. CDR1 is ENHRY and CDR2 is SYGVKD in the germline V gene. The CDR3 consists of 15 residues.

The receptor was derived from a woman aged 40 to 50 in good health. Sequencing used blood. The chain uses TRBV10-3 and TRBJ2-1; 13 bases agree with TRBD2. CDR3 protein: CAIRGLAGLYNEQFF. The CDR3 coding sequence is TGTGCCATCAGGGGACTAGCGGGGCTATACAATGAGCAGTTCTTC.